The source of this T cell receptor beta chain is a study of T cell responses to AZD1222 COVID-19 vaccine. General study results and limits: White British ancestry dominated among donors, who included more females, and clonal diversity was possibly underestimated.

Profiling relied on immunoSEQ multiplex PCR, and the TCRdb table lists in-frame clones only, not all of them. This sample carries under 100,000 clones, around nine tenths of them seen once, and the ten largest clones take roughly 4.8%. Turning to this clone: Its antigen is currently unknown.

This CDR3 region has 15 residues. Trimming left V 6 bases short and J 6 bases short, with 18 bases between. CDR1 and CDR2 from the germline V gene are MNHEY and SVGAGI. The TCR originated in an adult in good health. Here the sequenced sample was peripheral blood, taken on day 0 of AZD1222 vaccination. The chain links TRBV6-5 to TRBJ2-1; D may correspond to TRBD1 or TRBD2 (6 bases each). CDR3 residues: CASRLGGLGSNEQFF. As DNA, the CDR3 is TGTGCCAGCAGACTGGGGGGCCTAGGATCCAATGAGCAGTTCTTC.